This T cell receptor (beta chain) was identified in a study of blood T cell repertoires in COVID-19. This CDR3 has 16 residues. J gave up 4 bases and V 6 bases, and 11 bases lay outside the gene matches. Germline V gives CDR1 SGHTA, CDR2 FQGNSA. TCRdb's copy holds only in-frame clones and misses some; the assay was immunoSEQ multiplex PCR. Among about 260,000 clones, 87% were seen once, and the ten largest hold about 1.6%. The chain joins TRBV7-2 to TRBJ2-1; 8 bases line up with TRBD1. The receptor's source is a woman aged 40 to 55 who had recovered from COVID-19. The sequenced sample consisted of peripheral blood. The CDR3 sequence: CASSRRTGTGYNEQFF. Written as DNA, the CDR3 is TGTGCCAGCAGTCGAAGGACAGGGACGGGGTACAATGAGCAGTTCTTC.